These 18 T cell receptor beta chains originate from one sample sequenced in a study of cytomegalovirus exposure and HLA in healthy donors. The PCR contained 60 Vbeta and 13 Jbeta primers. The assay was immunoSEQ multiplex PCR, and TCRdb's table has in-frame clones only and misses some. The sample shows roughly 150,000 clones, roughly 70% of them seen only once. The sequenced sample consisted of PBMCs. These receptors were collected from a man younger than 45 in good health and CMV-seropositive.

Details on this clone: The sample carries other DNA sequences with the same CDR3. This chain uses TRBV7-2 with TRBJ2-7; D remains unclear. V was shortened by 5 bases and J by 0 bases, with 5 bases between the two germline ends. The CDR3 sequence is 12 residues long. The germline V gene encodes CDR1 SGHTA and CDR2 FQGNSA. This CDR3 reads CASSLSSYEQYF. The CDR3 DNA sequence: TGTGCCAGCAGCCTAAGCTCCTACGAGCAGTACTTC.

The chain links TRBV7-9 to TRBJ2-3, with 12 bases identical to TRBD2. The CDR3 has 17 amino acids. In germline, CDR1 is SEHNR, CDR2 FQNEAQ (reference sequence). V was pared by 1 base and J by 4 bases, with 6 bases of the junction left unmatched. The CDR3: CASSLESSGRVSDTQYF. The CDR3 nucleotides are TGTGCCAGCAGCTTAGAATCTAGCGGGAGGGTTTCAGATACGCAGTATTTT.

This clone showed up just a few times. V and J are TRBV28 and TRBJ2-7; TRBD1 aligns across 7 bases. The CDR3 has 13 residues. Germline V lookup: CDR1 MDHEN, CDR2 SYDVKM. The junction had 4 bases not matched to a gene; V was cut back by 8 bases and J by 0 bases. The CDR3 here is CASVDRTSYEQYF. Here the CDR3 DNA reads TGTGCCAGCGTGGACAGGACCTCCTACGAGCAGTACTTC. The whole variable domain, filled in from reference TRBV28 and TRBJ2-7, reads DVKVTQSSRYLVKRTGEKVFLECVQDMDHENMFWYRQDPGLGLRLIYFSYDVKMKEKGDIPEGYSVSREKKERFSLILESASTNQTSMYLCASVDRTSYEQYFGPGTRLTVT.

This chain links TRBV11-3 with TRBJ2-1; TRBD1 is a possible D gene (6 bases). Germline-derived CDR1 and CDR2 are SGHNT and YENEEA. This CDR3 contains 16 residues. Trimming cost V 4 bases and J 4 bases, with 17 bases left between them. CDR3 nucleotides: TGTGCCAGCAGCTCTTGGGCAGGGGCGGTGTACAATGAGCAGTTCTTC. It is translated as CASSSWAGAVYNEQFF.

A word on this clone: This sample includes further DNA sequences coding for the same CDR3. The chain combines TRBV30 with TRBJ1-1; D is possibly TRBD1 (6 bases). Germline CDR1 GTSNPN, CDR2 SVGIG (reference sequence). This CDR3 has 13 residues. Trimming removed 2 bases at V and 5 bases at J, with 12 bases between. In nucleotides, the CDR3 is TGTGCCTGGAGTAGGCAGGGGAATACTGAAGCTTTCTTT. Amino acid sequence: CAWSRQGNTEAFF.

The chain joins TRBV4-2 to TRBJ2-7; 9 bases are shared with TRBD2. Losses at the gene ends were 2 bases for V and 3 bases for J; bases not matched to a gene: 11. CDR3 size: 17 residues. The germline gives CDR1 LGHNA, CDR2 YNFKEQ. CDR3 sequence (DNA): TGTGCCAGCAGCCAACACGGGCGTAGCGGGAGAGTCTACGAGCAGTACTTC. As protein: CASSQHGRSGRVYEQYF.

The genes are TRBV6-1 and TRBJ2-5; no reliable D call. V dropped 4 bases and J dropped 2 bases, with 5 bases sitting between them. Germline V CDR1 and CDR2: MNHNS, SASEGT. This CDR3 spans 12 amino acids. The CDR3 loop reads CASSAQQETQYF. The CDR3 coding sequence is TGTGCCAGCAGTGCCCAGCAAGAGACCCAGTACTTC.

This clone was recorded once. V usage is TRBV5-8 and J usage is TRBJ2-3; D not certain. The CDR3 is 15 residues long. Germline values: CDR1 SGHTS, CDR2 YDEGEE. Trimming left V 4 bases short and J 6 bases short, with 18 bases between. The CDR3 loop reads CASSLRDPVRDTQYF. For the CDR3, the DNA is TGTGCCAGCAGCCTAAGAGATCCCGTTCGGGATACGCAGTATTTT.

This clone appeared a single time. The chain joins TRBV5-1 to TRBJ1-5; possible D gene TRBD1, 5 bases. The CDR3 totals 12 residues. Trimming removed 0 bases from V and 9 bases from J, with 7 bases in between. Germline CDR1 and CDR2: SGHRS and YFSETQ. The CDR3 loop is CASSLDQGPQHF. CDR3 nucleotides: TGCGCCAGCAGCTTGGACCAGGGGCCCCAGCATTTT.

Only one count was recorded for this clone. This sequence joins TRBV6-1 and TRBJ1-4, with D maybe TRBD1 (6 bases). The ends were cut back, 6 bases at V and 0 bases at J, with 11 bases in the middle. The germline V gene encodes CDR1 MNHNS and CDR2 SASEGT. CDR3 length equals 15 residues. The CDR3 bases are TGTGCCAGCAGAAGGGGACAATCAACTAATGAAAAACTGTTTTTT. The encoded protein is CASRRGQSTNEKLFF.

The CDR3: CAWSASSNQPQHF. DNA for the CDR3: TGTGCCTGGAGTGCTTCCAGCAATCAGCCCCAGCATTTT. This rearrangement joins TRBV30 to TRBJ1-5; no definite D call. In germline, CDR1 is GTSNPN, CDR2 SVGIG (reference sequence). V lost 1 base, J lost 1 base, and 5 bases lay in between. This CDR3 comprises 13 residues.

CDR3 coding DNA: TGCGCCAGCAGCTTGGTAGCGGGCGGCTACACCTTC. Translating gives CASSLVAGGYTF. This chain joins TRBV5-1 and TRBJ1-2; D is ambiguous. Looked up from germline, CDR1 is SGHRS and CDR2 is YFSETQ. V lost 0 bases and J 8 bases, leaving 8 bases between the germline ends. This CDR3 spans 12 amino acids.

This clone was seen only a few times. The chain links TRBV7-9 to TRBJ2-1, with 8 nucleotides matching TRBD2. V gave up 5 bases and J gave up 4 bases; unmatched junction bases: 7. The CDR3 runs 15 residues. CDR1 is SEHNR and CDR2 is FQNEAQ in the germline V gene (reference sequence). Written as DNA, the CDR3 is TGTGCCAGCAGCGTAAGCGGGAGAGGTTACAATGAGCAGTTCTTC. This codes for CASSVSGRGYNEQFF.

This chain joins TRBV5-1 and TRBJ1-1; no reliable D call. The CDR3 spans 15 residues. The V gene lost 4 bases and the J gene lost 6 bases, with 19 bases spanning the gap. Germline assignment: CDR1 SGHRS and CDR2 YFSETQ. In DNA form, the CDR3 reads TGCGCCAGCAGCCCCACCGGGATTGGTTATTCTGAAGCTTTCTTT. The encoded protein is CASSPTGIGYSEAFF.

The V call is TRBV30, the J call TRBJ2-5; 10 bases fit TRBD1. Germline lookup yields CDR1 GTSNPN and CDR2 SVGIG (reference sequence). V gave up 8 bases and J gave up 5 bases; unmatched junction bases: 11. CDR3 length: 14 amino acids. The CDR3 DNA reads TGTGCCGCAGCCGGGACAGGGGTTTTGGAGACCCAGTACTTC. Its translation is CAAAGTGVLETQYF.

The chain recombines TRBV27 with TRBJ1-2; 7 bases match TRBD1. Trimming took 6 bases from V and 2 from J; bases not matched to a gene: 6. The CDR3 covers 14 residues. Germline CDR1 is MNHEY and CDR2 is SMNVEV (reference sequence). The CDR3 protein is CASRPLQGNYGYTF. The DNA for the CDR3 is TGTGCCAGCAGGCCGTTACAGGGGAACTATGGCTACACCTTC.

The V gene is TRBV7-2, the J gene TRBJ1-1; D gene uncertain. CDR1 is SGHTA and CDR2 is FQGNSA in the germline V gene. The CDR3 consists of 15 residues. Between the trimmed V and J ends, which lost 3 bases and 0 bases, there was a span of 11 bases. This CDR3 reads CASSFPPEVNTEAFF. CDR3 sequence (DNA): TGTGCCAGCAGCTTTCCACCGGAGGTGAACACTGAAGCTTTCTTT.

In its sample, this clone was seen once. This sequence joins TRBV28 and TRBJ2-2, with 8 bases fitting TRBD1. The J segment lost 7 bases and the V segment lost 2 bases, leaving 12 bases of the junction unmatched. This CDR3 region has 17 residues. CDR1 and CDR2 (germline): MDHEN, SYDVKM. In DNA, the CDR3 is TGTGCCAGCAGTTTACCAGCAGGGGGCGCGGGTATCGGGGAGCTGTTTTTT. Translated, it gives CASSLPAGGAGIGELFF. The whole variable domain, remainder taken from reference TRBV28 and TRBJ2-2, is DVKVTQSSRYLVKRTGEKVFLECVQDMDHENMFWYRQDPGLGLRLIYFSYDVKMKEKGDIPEGYSVSREKKERFSLILESASTNQTSMYLCASSLPAGGAGIGELFFGEGSRLTVL.